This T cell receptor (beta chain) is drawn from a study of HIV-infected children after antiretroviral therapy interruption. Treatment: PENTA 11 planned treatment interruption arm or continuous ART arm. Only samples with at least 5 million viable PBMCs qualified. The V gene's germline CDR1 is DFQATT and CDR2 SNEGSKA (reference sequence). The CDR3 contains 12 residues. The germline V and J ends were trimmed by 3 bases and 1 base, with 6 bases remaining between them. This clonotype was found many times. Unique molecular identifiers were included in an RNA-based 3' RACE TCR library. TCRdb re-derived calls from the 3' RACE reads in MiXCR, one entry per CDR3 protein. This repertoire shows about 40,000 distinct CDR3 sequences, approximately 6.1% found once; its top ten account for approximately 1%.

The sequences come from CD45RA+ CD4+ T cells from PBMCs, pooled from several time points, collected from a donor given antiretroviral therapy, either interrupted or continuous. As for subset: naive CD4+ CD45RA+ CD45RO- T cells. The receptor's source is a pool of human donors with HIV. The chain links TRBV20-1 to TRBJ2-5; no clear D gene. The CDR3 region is CSASGGQETQYF. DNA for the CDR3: TGCAGTGCTAGTGGCGGCCAAGAGACCCAGTACTTC.